This T cell receptor (beta chain) was captured in a study of T cells in localized non-small cell lung cancer. Generated by immunoSEQ multiplex PCR, the TCRdb table keeps only in-frame clones and is missing some. The table shows over a thousand clones, with about 31% occurring only once. Between the trimmed V and J ends, which lost 4 bases and 0 bases, there was a span of 9 bases. Germline V lookup: CDR1 KGHSH, CDR2 LQKENI. CDR3 length: 15 residues. Notes on the study in general: Higher blood T cell density tracked longer overall survival. Median detection of top 100 tumor clones in adjacent lung was around 60 clones.

As for this clone: The antigen is not known.

The clonotype originates from a male donor aged 60 or older with stage I squamous cell lung carcinoma. The rearrangement joins TRBV18 to TRBJ2-2; no clear D gene. The input for sequencing was normal lung tissue next to the tumor, taken before any cancer treatment. The CDR3 is CASSRVGSNTGELFF. In DNA, the CDR3 is TGTGCCAGCTCACGAGTGGGGTCGAACACCGGGGAGCTGTTTTTT.